The 21 T cell receptor beta chains given below trace back to one sample, sequenced in a study of patients and donors after allogeneic stem cell transplantation. One entry per CDR3 protein results from TCRdb running MiXCR on the RT-PCR reads. The profile shows about 160,000 distinct CDR3 sequences, about 40% of them singletons. Sequencing used blood, either unsorted or a sorted T cell fraction (not recorded which). These TCRs come from a human donor who was either an allogeneic HSCT recipient or a stem cell or donor lymphocyte infusion donor (not recorded which). It is not recorded whose cells these are; they may come from a transplant donor.

The V and J genes are TRBV3-1 and TRBJ2-1; D is possibly TRBD2 (5 bases). Trimming cost V 1 base and J 10 bases, with 8 bases left between them. The CDR3 is 12 residues long. CDR1 and CDR2 from the germline V gene are LGHDT and YNNKEL (reference sequence). As DNA, the CDR3 is TGTGCCAGCAGCCAAGGCCGAGGGGAGCAGTTCTTC. The encoded protein is CASSQGRGEQFF.

This chain links TRBV4-2 with TRBJ2-7, with 7 bases identical to TRBD1. CDR1 LGHNA and CDR2 YNFKEQ come from the germline V gene. The junction had 7 bases not matched to a gene; V was cut back by 0 bases and J by 2 bases. This CDR3 has 16 amino acids. DNA for the CDR3: TGTGCCAGCAGCCAAGAACCCCGGGACAGTACCTACGAGCAGTACTTC. The encoded protein is CASSQEPRDSTYEQYF.

The V call is TRBV12-3 or TRBV12-4, the J call TRBJ1-2; D possibly corresponds to TRBD1 (5 bases). The CDR3 is made up of 13 amino acids. Trimming left V 5 bases short and J 4 bases short, with 11 bases between. CDR3 loop: CASSLETAYGYTF. DNA of the CDR3: TGTGCCAGCAGTCTAGAGACAGCCTATGGCTACACCTTC.

The V gene is TRBV27, the J gene TRBJ2-1, with 11 positions matching TRBD2. This CDR3 is built from 15 residues. CDR1 is MNHEY and CDR2 is SMNVEV in the germline V gene (reference sequence). Germline trimming cut 6 bases from V and 5 bases from J; bases unmatched to any gene: 6. The CDR3 DNA sequence: TGTGCCAGCAGACCCCGACTAGCGGGGAACAATGAGCAGTTCTTC. Its translation: CASRPRLAGNNEQFF.

This clonotype is a singleton in its sample. The chain recombines TRBV10-3 with TRBJ1-2, with D perhaps TRBD1 (6 bases). CDR1 is ENHRY and CDR2 is SYGVKD in the germline V gene. The CDR3 totals 15 residues. The V and J ends lost 8 bases and 6 bases respectively, with 22 bases between them. CDR3 in amino acids: CAIPREGGGSDGYTF. DNA for the CDR3: TGTGCCATCCCCCGGGAAGGGGGAGGGTCTGATGGCTACACCTTC.

The J gene is TRBJ2-7, the V gene TRBV27; D possibly corresponds to TRBD1 (5 bases). Trimming shortened V by 3 bases and J by 0 bases, and 12 bases separated the two germline ends. CDR1 is MNHEY, CDR2 SMNVEV, per germline (reference sequence). The CDR3 is made up of 15 amino acids. The CDR3 region is CASSLTDPSSYEQYF. The CDR3 DNA follows: TGTGCCAGCAGTTTGACAGATCCTTCCTCCTACGAGCAGTACTTC.

This clonotype occurred a few times. This chain's CDR3 is CASSPTGANVLTF. In DNA, the CDR3 is TGTGCCAGCAGCCCTACTGGGGCCAACGTCCTGACTTTC. This chain joins TRBV5-5 and TRBJ2-6; D uncertain. V was pared by 4 bases and J by 2 bases, with 4 bases between. Looked up from germline, CDR1 is SGHKS and CDR2 is YYEKEE (reference sequence). The CDR3 is made up of 13 amino acids.

This clonotype was seen a single time. V gene TRBV7-9 combines with J gene TRBJ2-3; tentative D call: TRBD2 (6 bases). The CDR3 has 16 amino acids. The V gene lost 5 bases and the J gene lost 2 bases, with 17 bases spanning the gap. Germline-derived CDR1 and CDR2 are SEHNR and FQNEAQ (reference sequence). CDR3 nucleotide sequence: TGTGCCAGCAGCGCCGCCGGGACTCTCCCCACAGATACGCAGTATTTT. Protein sequence: CASSAAGTLPTDTQYF.

In its sample, this clonotype was seen once. J is TRBJ2-1 and V is TRBV9; D is perhaps TRBD2 (5 bases). V was pared by 3 bases and J by 5 bases, with 9 bases between. From germline, CDR1 is SGDLS and CDR2 YYNGEE. This CDR3 comprises 13 residues. CDR3 DNA: TGTGCCAGCAGCGAAAAGCGGCACAATGAGCAGTTCTTC. This encodes CASSEKRHNEQFF.

This sequence joins TRBV6-2 or TRBV6-3 and TRBJ1-5; D possibly corresponds to TRBD1 (6 bases). V dropped 4 bases and J dropped 4 bases, with 11 bases sitting between them. CDR1 is MNHEY and CDR2 is SVGEGT in the germline V gene. This CDR3 comprises 14 residues. The DNA of the CDR3 is TGTGCCAGCAGTTTTCAGGGGAGGAATCAGCCCCAGCATTTT. Translating gives CASSFQGRNQPQHF.

This clonotype was detected ten times or more. The chain has TRBV6-5 and TRBJ2-3, with D unresolved. Trimming took 5 bases from V and 0 from J, leaving 9 bases between them. This CDR3 region has 14 residues. Germline CDR1 and CDR2: MNHEY and SVGAGI. The CDR3 bases are TGTGCCAGCAGTCCCCTCCCTAGCACAGATACGCAGTATTTT. Its translation: CASSPLPSTDTQYF.

The CDR3 sequence is CASSPITGLSPLHF. CDR3 in DNA: TGTGCCAGCAGCCCGATTACAGGGCTTTCACCCCTCCACTTT. The chain has TRBV5-6 and TRBJ1-6; the D gene is possibly TRBD1 (6 bases). CDR1 is SGHDT, CDR2 YYEEEE, per germline. Trimming shortened V by 4 bases and J by 9 bases, and 14 bases separated the two germline ends. This CDR3 region has 14 residues.

This chain joins TRBV7-6 and TRBJ2-3, with D hard to call. Per germline, CDR1 SGHVS and CDR2 FNYEAQ. V was pared by 1 base and J by 1 base, with 9 bases between. The CDR3 runs to 15 residues. CDR3 in amino acids: CASSLEILGTDTQYF. The CDR3 nucleotides read TGTGCCAGCAGCTTAGAGATACTTGGCACAGATACGCAGTATTTT.

The CDR3, as DNA: TGTGCCAGCAGCCCCACGGGCTCCTACAATGAGCAGTTCTTC. Encoded protein: CASSPTGSYNEQFF. This sequence joins TRBV9 and TRBJ2-1; D gene ambiguous. Germline lookup yields CDR1 SGDLS and CDR2 YYNGEE. V was shortened by 4 bases and J by 0 bases, with 8 bases between the two germline ends. The CDR3 consists of 14 residues.

The V call is TRBV6-6, the J call TRBJ1-5, with D possibly matching TRBD1 (6 bases). Germline-derived CDR1 and CDR2 are MNHNY and SVGAGI (reference sequence). The CDR3 sequence is 12 residues long. The V end lost 11 bases, the J end lost 1 base, and 9 bases lay between the germline ends. CDR3: CALGGSNQPQHF. DNA of the CDR3: TGTGCCCTAGGGGGGAGCAATCAGCCCCAGCATTTT.

This chain links TRBV12-3 or TRBV12-4 with TRBJ1-5; TRBD1 matches at 8 bases. J was trimmed by 5 bases and V by 7 bases; bases with no gene match: 13. The CDR3 extends over 16 amino acids. The CDR3 bases are TGTGCCAGCACCCTATTCCGACAGGGGCCACATCAGCCCCAGCATTTT. Translated, it gives CASTLFRQGPHQPQHF.

The V and J genes are TRBV29-1 and TRBJ1-1; no reliable D call. The V and J ends lost 8 bases and 3 bases respectively, with 10 bases between them. The CDR3 contains 11 residues. In germline, CDR1 is SQVTM, CDR2 ANQGSEA. In DNA form, the CDR3 reads TGCAGCTGTTGGAGGGACACTGAAGCTTTCTTT. This sequence encodes CSCWRDTEAFF.

CDR3: CASSRGTSGMTDTQYF. Here the CDR3 DNA reads TGTGCCAGCAGCCGCGGGACTAGCGGGATGACAGATACGCAGTATTTT. The J gene is TRBJ2-3, the V gene TRBV4-2; TRBD2 aligns across 13 bases. The CDR3 contains 16 residues. The V gene's germline CDR1 is LGHNA and CDR2 YNFKEQ. The V and J ends lost 4 bases and 3 bases, in that order; junction bases with no gene match: 4.

The rearrangement uses TRBV4-3 and TRBJ1-6, with unresolved D. The V and J ends lost 0 bases and 7 bases respectively, with 7 bases between them. There are 14 residues in the CDR3. Germline V gives CDR1 LGHNA, CDR2 YSLEER. CDR3 region: CASSQDFPNSPLHF. The DNA for the CDR3 is TGCGCCAGCAGCCAAGATTTCCCGAATTCACCCCTCCACTTT.

This clonotype was counted between two and nine times. This chain connects TRBV25-1 to TRBJ2-2; possibly TRBD1 for D (6 bases). Between the trimmed V and J ends, which lost 6 bases and 5 bases, there was a span of 10 bases. Germline CDR1 is MGHDK and CDR2 is SYGVNS. This CDR3 has 13 residues. CDR3 sequence (DNA): TGTGCCAGCAGACTCACAGGGACCGGGGAGCTGTTTTTT. Encoded protein: CASRLTGTGELFF.

This clonotype was seen a handful of times. This rearrangement joins TRBV2 to TRBJ2-7; no clear D. CDR3 size: 13 residues. CDR1 is SNHLY and CDR2 is FYNNEI in the germline V gene. Trimming cost V 2 bases and J 3 bases, with 8 bases left between them. As DNA, the CDR3 is TGTGCCAGCAGTGAAAGGGCGGACTACGAGCAGTACTTC. This encodes CASSERADYEQYF.